These 22 T cell receptor beta chains came from one sample sequenced in a study of blood T cell repertoires in COVID-19. Clones were sequenced by immunoSEQ multiplex PCR, and TCRdb holds only the in-frame ones, with some missing. The sample holds under 300,000 clones, 86% seen once. The sample was peripheral blood. These receptors were collected from a man aged 80 or over with acute or convalescent COVID-19.

The rearrangement uses TRBV3-1 (or the pseudogene TRBV3-2) and TRBJ1-2, with a possible D match to TRBD1 (6 bases). This CDR3 spans 15 amino acids. V dropped 4 bases and J dropped 4 bases, with 16 bases sitting between them. Per germline, CDR1 LGHDT and CDR2 YNNKEL (reference sequence). The CDR3: CASSLGQGSSYGYTF. In nucleotides, the CDR3 is TGTGCCAGCAGCCTAGGCCAGGGGAGCAGCTATGGCTACACCTTC.

V and J are TRBV18 and TRBJ1-2; 8 bases map to TRBD1. Germline lookup yields CDR1 KGHSH and CDR2 LQKENI. V lost 3 bases to trimming and J lost 12 bases; unmatched junction nucleotides: 9. This CDR3 is built from 13 residues. CDR3: CASSPPGQGGNTF. In DNA form, the CDR3 reads TGTGCCAGCTCACCCCCCGGACAGGGTGGAAACACCTTC.

The V gene is TRBV7-2, the J gene TRBJ1-3; 10 bases map to TRBD1. The CDR3 totals 19 residues. Germline CDR1 SGHTA, CDR2 FQGNSA. The V and J ends lost 2 bases and 4 bases, in that order; junction bases with no gene match: 14. The CDR3 protein is CASSLRSGTGALAGNTIYF. DNA for the CDR3: TGTGCCAGCAGCTTAAGGTCGGGGACAGGGGCGCTGGCCGGAAACACCATATATTTT.

This clone has only one observation. Additional DNA sequences in this sample encode the identical CDR3. The chain employs TRBV19 and TRBJ1-5, with D uncertain. CDR3 length equals 15 residues. The germline V gene encodes CDR1 LNHDA and CDR2 SQIVND (reference sequence). V lost 3 bases and J lost 2, with 11 bases in between. This CDR3 reads CASSIPGLGNQPQHF. The DNA of the CDR3 is TGTGCCAGTAGTATCCCCGGACTGGGCAATCAGCCCCAGCATTTT.

The V call is TRBV3-1 (or the pseudogene TRBV3-2), the J call TRBJ2-1, with 8 bases aligning to TRBD2. J was trimmed by 6 bases and V by 3 bases; bases with no gene match: 7. This CDR3 comprises 15 residues. Germline V gene lookup returns CDR1 LGHDT and CDR2 YNNKEL (reference sequence). For the CDR3, the DNA is TGTGCCAGCAGCCAGGTTCGACTAGCGCTCAATGAGCAGTTCTTC. This encodes CASSQVRLALNEQFF.

The chain couples TRBV3-1 (or the pseudogene TRBV3-2) to TRBJ1-2; 8 bases are a match to TRBD1. V shed 3 bases, J shed 8 bases, and the junction held 5 bases outside the gene matches. The CDR3 spans 13 residues. CDR1 LGHDT and CDR2 YNNKEL come from the germline V gene (reference sequence). The DNA for the CDR3 is TGTGCCAGCAGCCAGGACAGGGTTCGGGGCTACACCTTC. This encodes CASSQDRVRGYTF.

The chain has TRBV9 and TRBJ2-5, with 13 bases identical to TRBD2. The CDR3 length is 16 residues. Trimming cost V 3 bases and J 2 bases; bases outside gene matches: 4. The germline V gene has CDR1 SGDLS and CDR2 YYNGEE. This CDR3 is CASSGTSGGLQETQYF. CDR3 DNA sequence: TGTGCCAGCAGCGGGACTAGCGGGGGCCTTCAAGAGACCCAGTACTTC.

The chain employs TRBV5-1 and TRBJ2-1; 10 nucleotides match TRBD2. J was trimmed by 7 bases and V by 10 bases; bases with no gene match: 11. Germline CDR1 is SGHRS and CDR2 is YFSETQ. The CDR3 extends over 14 amino acids. CDR3 residues: CASFSGGPWNEQFF. Written as DNA, the CDR3 is TGCGCCTCCTTTAGCGGGGGGCCGTGGAATGAGCAGTTCTTC.

This sequence joins TRBV19 and TRBJ2-7; the match to TRBD1 covers 9 bases. After removal of 6 bases from V and 5 bases from J, the junction contained 8 bases not matched to a gene. This CDR3 has 14 amino acids. CDR1 is LNHDA, CDR2 SQIVND, per germline (reference sequence). The CDR3 DNA sequence: TGTGCCAGTAGGCCGGGACAGGGATGGGACGAGCAGTACTTC. As protein: CASRPGQGWDEQYF.

Of note for this clone: Other DNA sequences of this sample code for an identical CDR3. The rearrangement uses TRBV4-3 and TRBJ2-3, with D unresolved. Looked up from germline, CDR1 is LGHNA and CDR2 is YSLEER. CDR3 size: 13 residues. With 0 bases removed from V and 5 bases from J, the gap between germline ends came to 6 bases. The CDR3 sequence is CASSQDSRDTQYF. DNA of the CDR3: TGCGCCAGCAGCCAAGATAGTAGAGATACGCAGTATTTT.

Here the CDR3 reads CASSNRYGYTF. CDR3 DNA sequence: TGTGCCAGCAGCAACAGATATGGCTACACCTTC. The genes are TRBV21-1 and TRBJ1-2; no check of the table's D call, TRBD1, against the DNA was made. TRBV21-1 is marked as a pseudogene. The CDR3 length is 11 residues.

The chain carries TRBV6-5 and TRBJ1-2, with 9 bases identical to TRBD1. This CDR3 spans 15 amino acids. Germline CDR1 and CDR2: MNHEY and SVGAGI. Trimming at V came to 7 bases and at J to 3 bases, leaving 9 bases not matched to a gene. The CDR3 DNA reads TGTGCCAGCACTCTCCGGGACAGGGAACACTATGGCTACACCTTC. It specifies CASTLRDREHYGYTF.

This rearrangement joins TRBV11-2 to TRBJ2-2, with no clear D. V lost 3 bases and J 3 bases, leaving 5 bases between the germline ends. CDR1 is SGHAT, CDR2 FQNNGV, per germline. The length of the CDR3 is 13 residues. The CDR3 DNA is TGTGCCAGCAGCTTCGGTGACACCGGGGAGCTGTTTTTT. Translated: CASSFGDTGELFF. The full variable domain, with the rest looked up from reference TRBV11-2 and TRBJ2-2, is EAGVAQSPRYKIIEKRQSVAFWCNPISGHATLYWYQQILGQGPKLLIQFQNNGVVDDSQLPKDRFSAERLKGVDSTLKIQPAKLEDSAVYLCASSFGDTGELFFGEGSRLTVL.

The V and J genes are TRBV19 and TRBJ1-4; D gene uncertain. Trimming removed 3 bases at V and 5 bases at J, with 10 bases between. Germline V gene lookup returns CDR1 LNHDA and CDR2 SQIVND (reference sequence). The CDR3 contains 14 residues. The CDR3 DNA follows: TGTGCCAGTAGTATCCGGGTCTCGAATGAAAAACTGTTTTTT. Its protein product is CASSIRVSNEKLFF. Combining the CDR3 with reference TRBV19 and TRBJ1-4 gives the whole variable domain DGGITQSPKYLFRKEGQNVTLSCEQNLNHDAMYWYRQDPGQGLRLIYYSQIVNDFQKGDIAEGYSVSREKKESFPLTVTSAQKNPTAFYLCASSIRVSNEKLFFGSGTQLSVL.

The gene calls are TRBV29-1 and TRBJ1-1, with D possibly matching TRBD1 (6 bases). The CDR3 is made up of 12 amino acids. Germline lookup yields CDR1 SQVTM and CDR2 ANQGSEA. DNA of the CDR3: TGCAGAGGGGGGGGAAGGGACACTGAAGCTTTCTTT. It yields the protein CRGGGRDTEAFF. The whole variable domain, remainder taken from reference TRBV29-1 and TRBJ1-1, is SAVISQKPSRDICQRGTSLTIQCQVDSQVTMMFWYRQQPGQSLTLIATANQGSEATYESGFVIDKFPISRPNLTFSTLTVSNMSPEDSSIYLCRGGGRDTEAFFGQGTRLTVV.

The chain couples TRBV6-5 to TRBJ2-7; D is ambiguous. Germline CDR1 MNHEY, CDR2 SVGAGI. Between the trimmed V and J ends, which lost 6 bases and 3 bases, there was a span of 6 bases. The CDR3 totals 11 residues. DNA for the CDR3: TGTGCCAGCAGAAACAGCTACGAGCAGTACTTC. Amino acids: CASRNSYEQYF.

The genes are TRBV19 and TRBJ2-5; D is undetermined. This CDR3 has 13 residues. The V gene's germline CDR1 is LNHDA and CDR2 SQIVND (reference sequence). V lost 2 bases to trimming and J lost 1 base, with 5 bases between them. The chain's CDR3 is CASSIQAQETQYF. The CDR3 nucleotides read TGTGCCAGTAGTATACAGGCCCAAGAGACCCAGTACTTC.

The chain recombines TRBV9 with TRBJ2-1; possible D gene TRBD2, 6 bases. Germline CDR1 and CDR2: SGDLS and YYNGEE. The CDR3 length is 16 residues. Trimming removed 4 bases from V and 0 bases from J, with 14 bases in between. The CDR3 spells CASSLQSTSSYNEQFF. CDR3 sequence (DNA): TGTGCCAGCAGCCTCCAATCGACTAGCTCCTACAATGAGCAGTTCTTC.

The chain combines TRBV13 with TRBJ1-1; the match to TRBD1 covers 8 bases. The length of the CDR3 is 16 residues. V was pared by 5 bases and J by 0 bases, with 8 bases of the junction left unmatched. Germline CDR1 reads PRHDT; CDR2 reads FYEKMQ (reference sequence). The CDR3 region is CASSRDGQGVNTEAFF. As DNA, the CDR3 is TGTGCCAGCAGCCGAGACGGACAGGGTGTGAACACTGAAGCTTTCTTT.

The rearrangement joins TRBV24-1 to TRBJ2-1; the match to TRBD1 covers 7 bases. Germline values: CDR1 KGHDR, CDR2 SFDVKD. CDR3 length: 14 amino acids. V lost 5 bases to trimming and J lost 6 bases; unmatched junction nucleotides: 6. CDR3 DNA: TGTGCCACCAGTGTGGGGGACAGTTCCAATGAGCAGTTCTTC. Encoded protein: CATSVGDSSNEQFF.

The chain joins TRBV18 to TRBJ1-5; D unclear. The ends were cut back, 8 bases at V and 5 bases at J, with 13 bases in the middle. Germline CDR1 KGHSH, CDR2 LQKENI. The CDR3 is made up of 13 amino acids. The CDR3 DNA reads TGTGCCAGCGCCATTGCGGCCGATCAGCCCCAGCATTTT. Its protein product is CASAIAADQPQHF.

V is TRBV24-1 and J is TRBJ1-1, with D perhaps TRBD1 (5 bases). CDR3 length equals 14 residues. Germline-derived CDR1 and CDR2 are KGHDR and SFDVKD. Trimming took off 2 bases at V and 6 bases at J, with 12 bases between the two ends. CDR3 loop: CATSDSRDWAEAFF. The CDR3 coding sequence is TGTGCCACCAGTGATTCCAGGGATTGGGCTGAAGCTTTCTTT.